One sample yielded the 10 T cell receptor beta chains listed below, sequenced in a study of blood T cell repertoires in COVID-19. Sequencing was performed with immunoSEQ multiplex PCR; in TCRdb, only in-frame clones are kept and a portion is missing. The sample lists about 230,000 clones, around 82% occurring once. Sample: peripheral blood. These receptors were obtained from an elderly man with acute or convalescent COVID-19.

The J gene is TRBJ2-3, the V gene TRBV28; D remains ambiguous. The V end lost 3 bases, the J end lost 0 bases, and 16 bases lay between the germline ends. The germline V gene has CDR1 MDHEN and CDR2 SYDVKM. The CDR3 totals 17 residues. The CDR3 DNA follows: TGTGCCAGCAGTTTCCATTCAGGTTCCACTAGCACAGATACGCAGTATTTT. The encoded protein is CASSFHSGSTSTDTQYF.

The rearrangement uses TRBV30 and TRBJ2-7; possible D gene TRBD2, 5 bases. V lost 3 bases to trimming and J lost 4 bases, with 10 bases between them. This CDR3 contains 12 residues. CDR1 is GTSNPN and CDR2 is SVGIG in the germline V gene (reference sequence). The CDR3 loop is CAWSRPGYEQYF. The CDR3 DNA reads TGTGCCTGGAGCCGACCGGGGTACGAGCAGTACTTC.

This clone was counted once. The chain uses TRBV5-1 and TRBJ1-1; possible D gene TRBD1, 5 bases. This CDR3 has 14 amino acids. Germline values: CDR1 SGHRS, CDR2 YFSETQ. Trimming stripped 2 bases from V and 2 bases from J, with 10 bases between. CDR3 DNA sequence: TGCGCCAGCAGCTTTGGGGCACCCAACACTGAAGCTTTCTTT. Its protein is CASSFGAPNTEAFF. Drawing the rest from reference TRBV5-1 and TRBJ1-1, the complete variable domain is KAGVTQTPRYLIKTRGQQVTLSCSPISGHRSVSWYQQTPGQGLQFLFEYFSETQRNKGNFPGRFSGRQFSNSRSEMNVSTLELGDSALYLCASSFGAPNTEAFFGQGTRLTVV.

This clone showed up just once. The CDR3 sequence: CASSQDRGGVRGNTIYF. In DNA, the CDR3 is TGTGCCAGCAGCCAAGATCGAGGAGGAGTCCGTGGAAACACCATATATTTT. The rearrangement joins TRBV4-2 to TRBJ1-3; no definite D call. Trimming cost V 0 bases and J 3 bases, with 15 bases left between them. The CDR3 has 17 amino acids. CDR1 and CDR2 from the germline V gene are LGHNA and YNFKEQ.

The chain is built from TRBV20-1 and TRBJ2-5, with TRBD1 matching over 7 bases. CDR3 length equals 13 residues. The junction had 5 bases not matched to a gene; V was cut back by 6 bases and J by 1 base. The germline CDR1 and CDR2 sequences are DFQATT and SNEGSKA (reference sequence). As DNA, the CDR3 is TGCAGTGCCAGTAGACAGGGCCAAGAGACCCAGTACTTC. Translated, it gives CSASRQGQETQYF.

This chain joins TRBV5-1 and TRBJ1-4; a weak D match, TRBD1 (5 bases). Per germline, CDR1 SGHRS and CDR2 YFSETQ. Trimming stripped 4 bases from V and 3 bases from J, with 13 bases between. The CDR3 has 15 amino acids. This CDR3 reads CASSPMTASNEKLFF. DNA for the CDR3: TGCGCCAGCAGCCCAATGACAGCCTCTAATGAAAAACTGTTTTTT. Full variable domain (missing parts from reference TRBV5-1 and TRBJ1-4): KAGVTQTPRYLIKTRGQQVTLSCSPISGHRSVSWYQQTPGQGLQFLFEYFSETQRNKGNFPGRFSGRQFSNSRSEMNVSTLELGDSALYLCASSPMTASNEKLFFGSGTQLSVL.

Only one count was recorded for this clone. The chain couples TRBV13 to TRBJ2-3; TRBD2 agrees at 10 bases. With V trimmed by 3 bases and J by 0 bases, 9 bases remained unmatched. CDR1 and CDR2 from the germline V gene are PRHDT and FYEKMQ (reference sequence). The length of the CDR3 is 18 residues. As DNA, the CDR3 is TGTGCCAGCAGCTTTTCGGGACTAGCGCTACCTAGCACAGATACGCAGTATTTT. Encoded protein: CASSFSGLALPSTDTQYF.

The V gene is TRBV14, the J gene TRBJ2-3; 8 nucleotides match TRBD2. Trimming took 4 bases from V and 5 from J; bases not matched to a gene: 11. This CDR3 region has 16 residues. CDR1 SGHDN and CDR2 FVKESK come from the germline V gene. The CDR3 bases are TGTGCCAGCAGCCCCTCACCGGGAGGGGTAGGAGATACGCAGTATTTT. It codes for CASSPSPGGVGDTQYF.

The rearrangement links TRBV24-1 to TRBJ2-3, with D possibly being TRBD1 (5 bases). The CDR3 contains 13 residues. With 4 bases removed from V and 6 bases from J, the gap between germline ends came to 10 bases. CDR1 and CDR2 from the germline V gene are KGHDR and SFDVKD. CDR3 DNA sequence: TGTGCCACCAGTGACCGATCAGGGGATACGCAGTATTTT. It translates to CATSDRSGDTQYF.

The table lists this clone with a few counts. This specimen includes other DNA sequences encoding the same CDR3. The chain carries TRBV3-1 (or the pseudogene TRBV3-2) and TRBJ2-7, with 8 positions matching TRBD2. The CDR3 has 13 residues. Germline V lookup: CDR1 LGHDT, CDR2 YNNKEL (reference sequence). The V and J ends lost 2 bases and 3 bases, in that order; junction bases with no gene match: 0. The CDR3 protein is CASSQLAGYEQYF. The CDR3 coding sequence is TGTGCCAGCAGCCAACTAGCGGGCTACGAGCAGTACTTC.